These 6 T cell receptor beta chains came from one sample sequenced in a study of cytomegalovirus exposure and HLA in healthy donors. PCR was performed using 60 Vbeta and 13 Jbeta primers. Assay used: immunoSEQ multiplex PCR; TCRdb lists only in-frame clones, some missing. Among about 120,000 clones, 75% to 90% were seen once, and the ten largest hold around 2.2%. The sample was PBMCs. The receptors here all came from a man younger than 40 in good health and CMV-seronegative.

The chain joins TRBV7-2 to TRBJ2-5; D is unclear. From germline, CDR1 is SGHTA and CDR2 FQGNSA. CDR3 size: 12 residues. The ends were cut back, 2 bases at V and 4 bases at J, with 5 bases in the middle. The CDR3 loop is CASSLRGETQYF. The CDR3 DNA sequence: TGTGCCAGCAGCTTACGAGGAGAGACCCAGTACTTC.

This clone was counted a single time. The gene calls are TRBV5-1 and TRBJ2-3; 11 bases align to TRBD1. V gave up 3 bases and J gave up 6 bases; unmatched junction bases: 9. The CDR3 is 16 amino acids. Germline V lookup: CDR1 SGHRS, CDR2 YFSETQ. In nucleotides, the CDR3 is TGCGCCAGCAGCTCCAAGGACAGGGGGCGGGCTGATACGCAGTATTTT. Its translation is CASSSKDRGRADTQYF.

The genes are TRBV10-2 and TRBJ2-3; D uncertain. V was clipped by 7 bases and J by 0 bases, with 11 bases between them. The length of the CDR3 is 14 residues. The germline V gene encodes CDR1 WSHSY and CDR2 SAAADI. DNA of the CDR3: TGCGCCAGCACTGGGCAGCTGAGCACAGATACGCAGTATTTT. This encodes CASTGQLSTDTQYF.

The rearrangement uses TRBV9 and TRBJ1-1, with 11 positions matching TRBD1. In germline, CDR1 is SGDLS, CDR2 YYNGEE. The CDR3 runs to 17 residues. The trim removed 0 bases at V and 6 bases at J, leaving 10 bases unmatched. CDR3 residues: CASSVVPRDRGEAEAFF. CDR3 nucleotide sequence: TGTGCCAGCAGCGTAGTTCCCCGGGACAGGGGGGAAGCTGAAGCTTTCTTT.

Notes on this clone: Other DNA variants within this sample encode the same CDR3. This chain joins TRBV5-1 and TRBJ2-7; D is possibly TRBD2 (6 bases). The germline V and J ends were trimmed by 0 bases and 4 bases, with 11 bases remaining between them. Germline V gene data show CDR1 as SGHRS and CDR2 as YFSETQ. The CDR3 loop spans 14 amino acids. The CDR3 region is CASSLAQGGYEQYF. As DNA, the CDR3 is TGCGCCAGCAGCTTGGCCCAGGGAGGTTACGAGCAGTACTTC.

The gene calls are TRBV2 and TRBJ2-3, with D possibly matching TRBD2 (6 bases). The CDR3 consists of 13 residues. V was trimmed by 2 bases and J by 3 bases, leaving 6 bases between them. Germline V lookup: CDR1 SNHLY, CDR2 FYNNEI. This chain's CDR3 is CASSERGTDTQYF. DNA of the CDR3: TGTGCCAGCAGTGAACGGGGGACAGATACGCAGTATTTT.